This entry features one T cell receptor (beta chain) sequence. Germline V gene sequence: CDR1 MGHRA, CDR2 YSYEKL. The CDR3 is made up of 17 amino acids. This entry belongs to a study of OX40 agonist ivuxolimab in advanced cancers. In the study overall: Dose-escalation cases comprised hepatocellular carcinoma, melanoma, renal cell or head and neck cancer.

Clones were read by immunoSEQ multiplex PCR, and TCRdb kept only the in-frame ones, dropping some. Of roughly 100,000 clones listed, about 85% are singletons. This clonotype was sampled from an adult with an advanced solid tumor such as melanoma, head and neck, liver or kidney cancer. The V gene is TRBV4-1, the J gene TRBJ2-5; TRBD2 agrees at 11 bases. The assigned J gene may be wrong: the sequence end matches TRBJ2-7 better. This specimen consisted of CD4+ or CD8+ T cells sorted from blood, obtained in a trial of the OX40 agonist ivuxolimab. CDR3 nucleotides: TGCGCCAGCAGCCAAGATGGGACTAGCGGATTCTCCTACGAGCAGTACTTC. Amino acids: CASSQDGTSGFSYEQYF.